This T cell receptor beta chain is from a study of regulatory T cells in long-lasting Graves disease. This sample's time point: persistent/refractory GD, antithyroid drugs over 5 years with positive TRAb. From PBMCs, RNA was extracted and then used to make the TCR library. As collected, the peripheral blood samples measured 7.5 to 9 milliliters each and went into EDTA tubes. iRepertoire HTBI primers and Arm-PCR of CDR3 regions built TCR beta libraries. MiXCR was run by TCRdb on the multiplex PCR reads, yielding one entry per CDR3 protein. This sample has 500,000 to 800,000 distinct CDR3 sequences, with about 32% found just once. Trimming at V came to 0 bases and at J to 4 bases, leaving 5 bases not matched to a gene. This CDR3 has 14 residues. The germline V gene encodes CDR1 DFQATT and CDR2 SNEGSKA (reference sequence).

J is TRBJ1-1 and V is TRBV20-1; 7 bases agree with TRBD1. This TCR was recovered from a female donor with Graves disease. The material sequenced was peripheral blood mononuclear cells (PBMCs), taken when the disease was refractory, from a patient treated with antithyroid drugs. The CDR3 coding sequence is TGCAGTGCTAGAGATTCTACAGGGGTCACTGAAGCTTTCTTT. The encoded protein is CSARDSTGVTEAFF.